The rows below give T cell receptor beta chains drawn from one sample of a study of kidney transplant recipient with SARS-CoV-2 infection. TCRdb re-derived calls from the reads in MiXCR, one entry per CDR3 protein. The sample contains 250,000 or so distinct CDR3 sequences, under 35% of which appear only once. The input for sequencing was a blood sample, taken at baseline and between days 110 and 120 from a kidney transplant recipient. Every receptor here comes from a male patient aged 25 to 39 who had COVID-19 and was a kidney transplant recipient. Some T cells could come from the graft donor. CDR3s include the opening cysteine and the closing phenylalanine or tryptophan. The order of the fields is V gene, J gene, D gene, clone size, CDR3 protein, CDR3 DNA. D genes are given only for firm matches. Where a row states a size, it is once, few, many or the class of an expanded clone; other rows omit it.

v_gene: TRBV3-1
j_gene: TRBJ2-5
d_gene: NA
abundance: many
CDR3aa: CASSRCFPISFSETQYF
CDR3nt: TGTGCCAGCAGCCGCTGCTTTCCCATTTCTTTCTCTGAGACCCAGTACTTC

v_gene: TRBV7-9
j_gene: TRBJ2-3
d_gene: TRBD2
abundance: many
CDR3aa: CASSFGTSGGPGLRDTQYF
CDR3nt: TGTGCCAGCAGCTTCGGGACTAGCGGGGGCCCGGGATTGAGAGATACGCAGTATTTT

v_gene: TRBV9
j_gene: TRBJ2-7
d_gene: TRBD1
abundance: NA
CDR3aa: CASSVEQGAYYEQYF
CDR3nt: TGTGCCAGCAGCGTAGAACAGGGGGCTTACTACGAGCAGTACTTC

v_gene: TRBV18
j_gene: TRBJ2-5
d_gene: NA
abundance: many
CDR3aa: CASSPRQIQETQYF
CDR3nt: TGTGCCAGCTCACCCCGACAGATCCAAGAGACCCAGTACTTC

v_gene: TRBV6-4
j_gene: TRBJ2-6
d_gene: NA
abundance: few
CDR3aa: CASSNGATRQSRANVLTF
CDR3nt: TGTGCCAGCAGTAACGGCGCCACACGACAAAGTCGGGCCAACGTCCTGACTTTC

v_gene: TRBV20-1
j_gene: TRBJ2-5
d_gene: TRBD1
abundance: NA
CDR3aa: CSADGQGVQETQHF
CDR3nt: TGCAGTGCGGACGGACAGGGCGTCCAAGAGACCCAGCACTTC

v_gene: TRBV30
j_gene: TRBJ1-2
d_gene: NA
abundance: many
CDR3aa: CAWSPWRGSNYGYTF
CDR3nt: TGTGCCTGGAGCCCCTGGCGCGGGTCAAACTATGGCTACACCTTC

v_gene: TRBV16
j_gene: TRBJ1-2
d_gene: NA
abundance: few
CDR3aa: CASSPLRVVRKTYGYTF
CDR3nt: TGTGCCAGCAGCCCTTTGCGGGTCGTTAGAAAGACCTATGGCTACACCTTC

v_gene: TRBV11-1
j_gene: TRBJ1-2
d_gene: NA
abundance: many
CDR3aa: CASSSSDKAGKTYGYTF
CDR3nt: TGTGCCAGCAGCAGTTCGGATAAGGCTGGAAAGACCTATGGCTACACCTTC

v_gene: TRBV6-5
j_gene: TRBJ2-1
d_gene: TRBD2
abundance: NA
CDR3aa: CASRNSGLAGDNNEQFF
CDR3nt: TGTGCCAGCAGAAATTCCGGGCTAGCGGGAGATAACAATGAGCAGTTCTTC

v_gene: TRBV19
j_gene: TRBJ2-4
d_gene: TRBD2
abundance: few
CDR3aa: CASTSGLAGLAKNIQYF
CDR3nt: TGTGCCAGTACCTCGGGACTAGCGGGATTAGCCAAAAACATTCAGTACTTC